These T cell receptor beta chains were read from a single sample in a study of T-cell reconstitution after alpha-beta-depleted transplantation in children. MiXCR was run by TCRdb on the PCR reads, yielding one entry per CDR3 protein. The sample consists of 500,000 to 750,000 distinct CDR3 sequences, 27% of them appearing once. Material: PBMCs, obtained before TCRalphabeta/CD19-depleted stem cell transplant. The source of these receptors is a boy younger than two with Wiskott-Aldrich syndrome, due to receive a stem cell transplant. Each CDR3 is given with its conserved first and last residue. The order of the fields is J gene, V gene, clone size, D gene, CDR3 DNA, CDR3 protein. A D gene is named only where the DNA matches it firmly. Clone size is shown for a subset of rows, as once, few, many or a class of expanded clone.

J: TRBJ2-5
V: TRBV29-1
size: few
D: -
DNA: TGCAGCGTTGCGGGGGAGACCCAGTACTTC
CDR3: CSVAGETQYF

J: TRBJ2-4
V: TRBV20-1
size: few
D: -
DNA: TGCAGTGCTAGAGATCGGTCAGGGGTGGGCATTCAGTACTTC
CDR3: CSARDRSGVGIQYF

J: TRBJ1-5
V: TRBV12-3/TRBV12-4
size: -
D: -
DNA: TGTGCCAGCCGGGATTTTAGCAATCAGCCCCAGCATTTT
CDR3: CASRDFSNQPQHF

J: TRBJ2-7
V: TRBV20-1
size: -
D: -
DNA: TGCAGTGCTAGAGACAGGAGGAGCTCCTACGAGCAGTACTTC
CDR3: CSARDRRSSYEQYF

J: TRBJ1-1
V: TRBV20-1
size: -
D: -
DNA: TGCAGTGCTAGACGACAGGACAGATCGACTGAAGCTTTCTTT
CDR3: CSARRQDRSTEAFF

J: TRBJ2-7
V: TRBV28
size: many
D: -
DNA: TGTGCCAGCAGTTTAACAGGTCCCTACGAGCAGTACTTC
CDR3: CASSLTGPYEQYF

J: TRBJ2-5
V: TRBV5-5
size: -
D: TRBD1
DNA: TGTGCCAGCAGCTTGGTCAGCCAGGGGGCAGAGACCCAGTACTTC
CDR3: CASSLVSQGAETQYF

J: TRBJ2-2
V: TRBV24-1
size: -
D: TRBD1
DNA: TGTGCCACCAGTGATGCCGGGACAGGGGACGGGGAGCTGTTTTTT
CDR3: CATSDAGTGDGELFF

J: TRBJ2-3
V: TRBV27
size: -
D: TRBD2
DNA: TGTGCCAGCAGTTTATCTTCTACTAGCGGGAGGATCGGCACAGATACGCAGTATTTT
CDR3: CASSLSSTSGRIGTDTQYF

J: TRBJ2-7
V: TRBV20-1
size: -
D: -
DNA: TGCAGTGCTAGCGGGGTGGGCTCCTACGAGCAGTACTTC
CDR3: CSASGVGSYEQYF

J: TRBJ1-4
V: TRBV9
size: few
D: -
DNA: TGTGCCAGCAATCAAGGGACCCGGCGGGAAAAACTGTTTTTT
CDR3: CASNQGTRREKLFF